These T cell receptor beta chains were read from a single sample in a study of siplizumab effects on memory and regulatory T cells. Method: immunoSEQ multiplex PCR; TCRdb's copy keeps in-frame clones and lacks some. The profile shows about 69,000 clones, roughly 88% of them singletons. The sequenced sample was Tregs sorted from blood. Every receptor here comes from a human donor in good health. Each CDR3 is given with its conserved first and last residue. The D gene is left open where the match is weak.

CDR3 protein	D gene	J gene	V gene
CATSRDLPGGTTYNEQFF	TRBD2	TRBJ2-1	TRBV15
CAWSLDRYYEQYF	.	TRBJ2-7	TRBV30
CASSGSNTEAFF	.	TRBJ1-1	TRBV9
CANSPDREAKNIQYF	.	TRBJ2-4	TRBV2
CASSQVRGRFGYGYTF	TRBD1	TRBJ1-2	TRBV14
CASSLAVLAGAETQYF	TRBD2	TRBJ2-5	TRBV5-1
CASGLALAQTQYF	.	TRBJ2-5	TRBV12-5
CASSLVLAGGETQYF	TRBD2	TRBJ2-5	TRBV7-8
CASSHLALSYNEQFF	.	TRBJ2-1	TRBV5-5
CASSPDRAETSGNTIYF	TRBD1	TRBJ1-3	TRBV18
CAWSGIEGYGYTF	.	TRBJ1-2	TRBV30
CASRGLANEQFF	TRBD2	TRBJ2-1	TRBV5-1
CASSDITGVGYTF	TRBD1	TRBJ1-2	TRBV6-1
CASSVGPTVDTQYF	.	TRBJ2-3	TRBV9
CASSLLVRTGTEQYF	.	TRBJ2-7	TRBV5-1
CASSEERISYNEQFF	.	TRBJ2-1	TRBV2
CASSRGPIEPQHF	TRBD1	TRBJ1-5	TRBV19
CASRPTGLNQPQHF	.	TRBJ1-5	TRBV6-5
CASSPSWFRYTGELFF	.	TRBJ2-2	TRBV7-9
CASSSLPGLGGNEQFF	.	TRBJ2-1	TRBV6-5
CASSLTNQYEQYF	.	TRBJ2-7	TRBV5-1
CASSPSRRRTEAFF	.	TRBJ1-1	TRBV28
CASQKAGGSDQPQHF	.	TRBJ1-5	TRBV28
CASTLTATGELFF	.	TRBJ2-2	TRBV6-6
CAWSVRREEQYF	.	TRBJ2-7	TRBV30
CASSPWDEQFF	.	TRBJ2-1	TRBV18
CASRIQGNTEAFF	.	TRBJ1-1	TRBV25-1
CASSRQEYYEQYF	.	TRBJ2-7	TRBV18
CASGLVPPGTQYF	.	TRBJ2-5	TRBV12-5
CASSIDWPSYNTEAFF	.	TRBJ1-1	TRBV19
CASSSNQGHQFF	.	TRBJ2-1	TRBV7-3
CSVGAGQLYGYTF	.	TRBJ1-2	TRBV29-1
CASSLGAGGLAKNIQYF	.	TRBJ2-4	TRBV7-6
CSAQRQIRGEQYF	.	TRBJ2-7	TRBV29-1
CASSPKILAGSTDTQYF	TRBD2	TRBJ2-3	TRBV7-8
CASKTGRTYTGELFF	.	TRBJ2-2	TRBV5-1
CASSPLGLGTGELFF	.	TRBJ2-2	TRBV18
CASSGDSFYEQYF	.	TRBJ2-7	TRBV7-2
CASSPPSGRTDTQYF	TRBD2	TRBJ2-3	TRBV18
CASSRGGDPGQFF	.	TRBJ2-1	TRBV4-1
CASSPTSGETQYF	TRBD2	TRBJ2-5	TRBV6-5
CASSPVAGGPNEQFF	TRBD2	TRBJ2-1	TRBV7-2